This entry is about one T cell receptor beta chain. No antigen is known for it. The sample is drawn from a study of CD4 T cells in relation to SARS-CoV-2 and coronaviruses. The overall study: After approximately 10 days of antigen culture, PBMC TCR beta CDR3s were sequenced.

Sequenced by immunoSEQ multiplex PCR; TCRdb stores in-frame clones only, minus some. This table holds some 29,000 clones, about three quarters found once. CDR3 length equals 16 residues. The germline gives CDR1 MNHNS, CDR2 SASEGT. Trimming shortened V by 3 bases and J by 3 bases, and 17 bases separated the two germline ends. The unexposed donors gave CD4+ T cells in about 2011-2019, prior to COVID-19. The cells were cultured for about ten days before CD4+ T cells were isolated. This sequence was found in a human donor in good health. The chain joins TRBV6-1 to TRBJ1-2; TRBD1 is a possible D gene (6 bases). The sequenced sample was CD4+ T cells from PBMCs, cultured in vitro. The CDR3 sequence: CASSEFGQGPHYGYTF. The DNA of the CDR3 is TGTGCCAGCAGTGAGTTCGGGCAGGGGCCCCACTATGGCTACACCTTC.